This TCR beta chain is drawn from a study of blood T cell repertoires in COVID-19. On the study more broadly: Sample material is recorded as cDNA or gDNA derived from T cells, B-cell-depleted T cells, or PBMCs.

Methods used by the authors: Researchers report that nucleated cell counts were estimated from reference gene primer amplification. Produced via immunoSEQ multiplex PCR; TCRdb's table is partial and in-frame only. For V, J and clone size, that table is used; D and trimming come from the DNA. In the table there are 150,000 to 200,000 clones, 80% to 90% of which are singletons. In Seattle, patients joined the study during active infection and were tracked longitudinally. Trimming left V 5 bases short and J 4 bases short, with 15 bases between. Germline V lookup: CDR1 SGHTA, CDR2 FQGNSA. CDR3 length: 15 residues.

This chain connects TRBV7-2 to TRBJ1-5, with a tentative D call TRBD1 (6 bases). What was sequenced was peripheral blood. The receptor comes from a woman between 65 and 79 years old with COVID-19, enrolled during active disease. DNA of the CDR3: TGTGCCAGCAGCCCGCAGGGGCCGGGGAATCAGCCCCAGCATTTT. Its translation: CASSPQGPGNQPQHF.